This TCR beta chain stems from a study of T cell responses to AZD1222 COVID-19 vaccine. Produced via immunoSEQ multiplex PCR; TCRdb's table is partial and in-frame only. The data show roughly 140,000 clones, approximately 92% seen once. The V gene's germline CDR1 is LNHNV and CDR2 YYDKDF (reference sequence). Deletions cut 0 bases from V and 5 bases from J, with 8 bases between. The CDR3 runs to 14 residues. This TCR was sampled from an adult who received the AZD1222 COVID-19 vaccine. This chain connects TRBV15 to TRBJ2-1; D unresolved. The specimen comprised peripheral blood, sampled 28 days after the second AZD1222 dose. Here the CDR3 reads CATSRDRLNNEQFF. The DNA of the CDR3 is TGTGCCACCAGCAGAGATCGCTTGAACAATGAGCAGTTCTTC. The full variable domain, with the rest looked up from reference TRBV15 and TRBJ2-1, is DAMVIQNPRYQVTQFGKPVTLSCSQTLNHNVMYWYQQKSSQAPKLLFHYYDKDFNNEADTPDNFQSRRPNTSFCFLDIRSPGLGDTAMYLCATSRDRLNNEQFFGPGTRLTVL.